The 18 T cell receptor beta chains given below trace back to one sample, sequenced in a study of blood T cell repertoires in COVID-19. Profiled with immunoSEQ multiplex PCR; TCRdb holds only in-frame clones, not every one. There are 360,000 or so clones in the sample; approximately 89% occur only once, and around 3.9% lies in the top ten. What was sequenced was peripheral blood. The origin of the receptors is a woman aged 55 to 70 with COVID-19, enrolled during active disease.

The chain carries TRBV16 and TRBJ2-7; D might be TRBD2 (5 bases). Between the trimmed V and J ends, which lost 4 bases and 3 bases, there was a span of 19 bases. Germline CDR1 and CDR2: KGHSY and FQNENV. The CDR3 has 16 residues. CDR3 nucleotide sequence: TGTGCCAGCAGCCCCCCCGGAGGATGGTCTGGCTACGAGCAGTACTTC. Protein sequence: CASSPPGGWSGYEQYF. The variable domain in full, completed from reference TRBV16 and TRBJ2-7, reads GEEVAQTPKHLVRGEGQKAKLYCAPIKGHSYVFWYQQVLKNEFKFLISFQNENVFDETGMPKERFSAKCLPNSPCSLEIQATKLEDSAVYFCASSPPGGWSGYEQYFGPGTRLTVT.

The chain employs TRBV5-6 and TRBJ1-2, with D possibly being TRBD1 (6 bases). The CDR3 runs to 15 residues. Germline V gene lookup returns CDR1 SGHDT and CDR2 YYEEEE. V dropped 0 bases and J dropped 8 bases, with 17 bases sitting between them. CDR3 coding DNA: TGTGCCAGCAGCTTGGTGCTGGACAGAACGGTAGGCTACACCTTC. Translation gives CASSLVLDRTVGYTF. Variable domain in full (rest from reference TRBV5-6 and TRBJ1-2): DAGVTQSPTHLIKTRGQQVTLRCSPKSGHDTVSWYQQALGQGPQFIFQYYEEEERQRGNFPDRFSGHQFPNYSSELNVNALLLGDSALYLCASSLVLDRTVGYTFGSGTRLTVV.

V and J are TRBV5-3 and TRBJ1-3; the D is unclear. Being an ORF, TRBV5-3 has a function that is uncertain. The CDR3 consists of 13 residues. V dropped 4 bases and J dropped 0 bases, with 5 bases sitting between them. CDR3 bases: TGTGCCAGAAGCCTATACTCTGGAAACACCATATATTTT. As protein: CARSLYSGNTIYF.

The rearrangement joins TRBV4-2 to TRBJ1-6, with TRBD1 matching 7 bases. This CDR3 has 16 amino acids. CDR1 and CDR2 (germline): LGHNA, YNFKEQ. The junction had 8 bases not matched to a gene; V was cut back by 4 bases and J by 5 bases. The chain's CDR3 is CASSRLSGGDNSPLHF. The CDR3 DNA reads TGTGCCAGCAGCCGGCTCTCAGGGGGAGATAATTCACCCCTCCACTTT.

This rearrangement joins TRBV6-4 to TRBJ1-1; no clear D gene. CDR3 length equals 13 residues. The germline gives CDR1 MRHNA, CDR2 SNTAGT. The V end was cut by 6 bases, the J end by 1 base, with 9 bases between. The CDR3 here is CASSETQNTEAFF. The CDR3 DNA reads TGTGCCAGCAGCGAGACACAGAACACTGAAGCTTTCTTT.

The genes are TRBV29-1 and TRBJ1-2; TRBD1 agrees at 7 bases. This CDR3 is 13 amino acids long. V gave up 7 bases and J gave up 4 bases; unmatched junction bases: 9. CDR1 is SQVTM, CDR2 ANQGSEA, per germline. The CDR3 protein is CSADREISYGYTF. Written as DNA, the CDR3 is TGCAGCGCCGACAGGGAGATAAGCTATGGCTACACCTTC.

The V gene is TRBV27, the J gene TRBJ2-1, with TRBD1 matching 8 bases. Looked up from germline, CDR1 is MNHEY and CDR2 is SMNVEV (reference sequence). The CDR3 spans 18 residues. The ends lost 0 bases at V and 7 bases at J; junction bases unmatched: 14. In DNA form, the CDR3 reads TGTGCCAGCAGTTTATCGATAAGGGGGGACAGGAGGATGAATGAGCAGTTCTTC. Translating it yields CASSLSIRGDRRMNEQFF.

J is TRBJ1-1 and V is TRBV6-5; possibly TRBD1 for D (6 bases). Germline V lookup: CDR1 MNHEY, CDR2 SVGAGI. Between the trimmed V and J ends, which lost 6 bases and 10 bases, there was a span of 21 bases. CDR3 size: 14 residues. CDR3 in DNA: TGTGCCAGCAGGGATACCGGACAGACCTTTGGAGCTTTCTTT. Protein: CASRDTGQTFGAFF.

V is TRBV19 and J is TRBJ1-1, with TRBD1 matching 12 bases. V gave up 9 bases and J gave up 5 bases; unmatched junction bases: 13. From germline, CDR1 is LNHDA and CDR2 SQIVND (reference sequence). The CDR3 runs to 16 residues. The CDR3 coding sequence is TGTGCCAGCACGCCCGGGACAGGGGGCTTAGCGACTGAAGCTTTCTTT. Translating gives CASTPGTGGLATEAFF.

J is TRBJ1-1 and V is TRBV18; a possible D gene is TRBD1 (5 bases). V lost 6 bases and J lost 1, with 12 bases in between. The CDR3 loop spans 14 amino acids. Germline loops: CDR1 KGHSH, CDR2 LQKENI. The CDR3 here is CASSPGHSNTEAFF. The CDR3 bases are TGTGCCAGCTCGCCTGGACACTCGAACACTGAAGCTTTCTTT.

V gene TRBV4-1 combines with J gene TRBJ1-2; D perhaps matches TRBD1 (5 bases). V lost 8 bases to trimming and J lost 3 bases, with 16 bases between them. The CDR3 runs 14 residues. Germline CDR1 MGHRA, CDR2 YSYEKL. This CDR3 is CASAGQGPDYGYTF. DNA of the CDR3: TGCGCCAGCGCCGGGCAGGGCCCAGACTATGGCTACACCTTC.

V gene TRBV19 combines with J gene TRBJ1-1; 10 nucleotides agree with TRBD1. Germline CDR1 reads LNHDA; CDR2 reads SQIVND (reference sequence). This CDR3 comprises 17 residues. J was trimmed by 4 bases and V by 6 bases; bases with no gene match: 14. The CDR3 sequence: CASSPRDRGLTSTEAFF. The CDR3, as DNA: TGTGCCAGTAGCCCGCGGGACAGGGGTCTGACAAGCACTGAAGCTTTCTTT.

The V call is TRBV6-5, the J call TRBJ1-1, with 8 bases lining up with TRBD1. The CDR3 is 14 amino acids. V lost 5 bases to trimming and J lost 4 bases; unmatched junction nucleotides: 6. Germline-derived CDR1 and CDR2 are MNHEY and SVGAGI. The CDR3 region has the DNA TGTGCCAGCAGTCGGACAGGGAAGGCCACTGAAGCTTTCTTT. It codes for CASSRTGKATEAFF.

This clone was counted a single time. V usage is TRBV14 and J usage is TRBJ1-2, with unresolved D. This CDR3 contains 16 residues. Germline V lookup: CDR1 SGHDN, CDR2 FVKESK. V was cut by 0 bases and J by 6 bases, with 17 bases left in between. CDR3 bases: TGTGCCAGCAGCCAAGATCATCAGGCAACTGGTCATGGCTACACCTTC. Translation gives CASSQDHQATGHGYTF.

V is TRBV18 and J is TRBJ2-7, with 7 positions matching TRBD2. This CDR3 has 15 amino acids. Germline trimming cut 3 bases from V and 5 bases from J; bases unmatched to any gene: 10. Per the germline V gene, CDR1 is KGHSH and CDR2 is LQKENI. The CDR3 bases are TGTGCCAGCTCACCGTCGGGAGGTAAGGGCCACGAGCAGTACTTC. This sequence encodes CASSPSGGKGHEQYF.

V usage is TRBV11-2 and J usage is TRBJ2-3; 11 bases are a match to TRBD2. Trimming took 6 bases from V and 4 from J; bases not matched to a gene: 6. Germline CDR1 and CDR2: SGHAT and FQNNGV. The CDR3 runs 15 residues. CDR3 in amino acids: CASSSTSGGPDTQYF. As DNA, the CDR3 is TGTGCCAGCAGTTCCACTAGCGGGGGCCCAGATACGCAGTATTTT.

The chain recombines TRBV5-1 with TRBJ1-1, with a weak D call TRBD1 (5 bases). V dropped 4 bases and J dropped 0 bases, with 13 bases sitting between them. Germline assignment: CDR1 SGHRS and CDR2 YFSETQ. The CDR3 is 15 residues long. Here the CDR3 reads CASSKVGGVNTEAFF. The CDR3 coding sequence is TGCGCCAGCAGCAAGGTCGGGGGGGTGAACACTGAAGCTTTCTTT.

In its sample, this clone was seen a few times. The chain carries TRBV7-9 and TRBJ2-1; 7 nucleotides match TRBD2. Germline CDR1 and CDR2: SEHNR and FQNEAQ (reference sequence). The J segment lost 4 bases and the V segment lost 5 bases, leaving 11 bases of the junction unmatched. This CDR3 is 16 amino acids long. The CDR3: CASSPLGGGPYNEQFF. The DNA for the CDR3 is TGTGCCAGCAGCCCGCTGGGCGGGGGACCTTACAATGAGCAGTTCTTC.